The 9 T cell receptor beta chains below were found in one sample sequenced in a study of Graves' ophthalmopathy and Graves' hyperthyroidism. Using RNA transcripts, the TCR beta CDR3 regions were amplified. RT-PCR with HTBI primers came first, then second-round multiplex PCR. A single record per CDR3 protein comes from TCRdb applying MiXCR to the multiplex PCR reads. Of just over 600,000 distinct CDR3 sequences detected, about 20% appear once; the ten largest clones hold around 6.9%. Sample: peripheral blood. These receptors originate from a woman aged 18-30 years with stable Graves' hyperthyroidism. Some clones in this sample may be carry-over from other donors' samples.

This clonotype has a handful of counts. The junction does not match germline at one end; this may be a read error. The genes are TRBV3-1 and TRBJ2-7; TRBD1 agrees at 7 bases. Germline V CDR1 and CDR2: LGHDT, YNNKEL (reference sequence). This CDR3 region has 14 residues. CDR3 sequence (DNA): TGTGCCAGCAGCCGCCCGGGACAGACGCCCCGCAAGATCTTC. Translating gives CASSRPGQTPRKIF.

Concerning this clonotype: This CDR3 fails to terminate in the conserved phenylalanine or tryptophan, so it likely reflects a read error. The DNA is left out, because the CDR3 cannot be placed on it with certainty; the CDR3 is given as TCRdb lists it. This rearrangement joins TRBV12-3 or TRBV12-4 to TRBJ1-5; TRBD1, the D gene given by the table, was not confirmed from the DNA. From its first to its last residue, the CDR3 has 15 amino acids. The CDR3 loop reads CASRKGQVINQPQQV.

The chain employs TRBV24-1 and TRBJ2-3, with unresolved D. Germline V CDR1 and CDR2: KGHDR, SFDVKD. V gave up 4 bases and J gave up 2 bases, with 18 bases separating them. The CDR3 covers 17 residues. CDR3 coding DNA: TGTGCCACCAGTGACCCCGTTGAAGCGACCGTCACAGATACGCAGTATTTT. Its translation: CATSDPVEATVTDTQYF.

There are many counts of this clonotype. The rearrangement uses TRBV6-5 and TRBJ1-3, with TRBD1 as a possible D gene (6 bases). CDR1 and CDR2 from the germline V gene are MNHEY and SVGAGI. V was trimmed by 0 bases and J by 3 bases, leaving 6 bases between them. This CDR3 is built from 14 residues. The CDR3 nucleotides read TGTGCCAGCAGTTACTCAGGGGGTGGAAACACCATATATTTT. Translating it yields CASSYSGGGNTIYF.

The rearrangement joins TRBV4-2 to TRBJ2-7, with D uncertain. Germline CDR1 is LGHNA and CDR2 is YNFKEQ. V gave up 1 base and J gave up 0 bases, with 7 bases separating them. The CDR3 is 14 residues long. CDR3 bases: TGTGCCAGCAGCCAAGTGTCTAACTCCTACGAGCAGTACTTC. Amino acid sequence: CASSQVSNSYEQYF.

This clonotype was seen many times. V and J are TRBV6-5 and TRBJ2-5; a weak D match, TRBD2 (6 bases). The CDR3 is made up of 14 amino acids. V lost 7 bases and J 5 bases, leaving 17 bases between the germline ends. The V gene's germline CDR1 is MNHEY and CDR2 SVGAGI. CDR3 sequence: CASTPWGRGETQYF. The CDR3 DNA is TGTGCCAGCACCCCCTGGGGTCGGGGGGAGACCCAGTACTTC.

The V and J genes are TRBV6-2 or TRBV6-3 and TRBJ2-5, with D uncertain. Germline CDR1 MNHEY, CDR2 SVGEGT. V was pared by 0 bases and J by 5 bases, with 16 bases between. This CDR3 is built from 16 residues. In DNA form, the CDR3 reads TGTGCCAGCAGTTACTCGCCCTCGTCCTTGGGGGAGACCCAGTACTTC. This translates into CASSYSPSSLGETQYF.

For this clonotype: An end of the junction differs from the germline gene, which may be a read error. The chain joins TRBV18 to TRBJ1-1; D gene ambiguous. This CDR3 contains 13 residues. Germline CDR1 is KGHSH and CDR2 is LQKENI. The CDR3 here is CASSRSVNTEACF. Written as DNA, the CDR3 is TGTGCCAGCTCACGCAGTGTGAACACTGAAGCTTGCTTT. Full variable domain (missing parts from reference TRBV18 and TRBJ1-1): NAGVMQNPRHLVRRRGQEARLRCSPMKGHSHVYWYRQLPEEGLKFMVYLQKENIIDESGMPKERFSAEFPKEGPSILRIQQVVRGDSAAYFCASSRSVNTEACFGQGTRLTVV.

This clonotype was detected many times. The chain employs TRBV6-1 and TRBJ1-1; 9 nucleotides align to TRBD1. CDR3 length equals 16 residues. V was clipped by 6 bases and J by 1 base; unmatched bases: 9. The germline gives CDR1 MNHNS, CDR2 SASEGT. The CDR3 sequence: CASRTTGGAENTEAFF. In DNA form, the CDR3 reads TGTGCCAGCAGGACAACAGGGGGCGCGGAGAACACTGAAGCTTTCTTT.